This TCR beta chain was recorded in a study of T cells in localized non-small cell lung cancer. Study-wide results and limits: Turning up in adjacent lung were a median approximately 58 of the top 100 tumor clones. Uninvolved adjacent lung had higher T cell clonality than tumor and all other tissues. In the blood, greater T cell density corresponded to longer overall survival. Because only a single region of the tumor was sequenced, heterogeneity remains possible.

With regard to this clone: What it recognizes is unknown.

Generated by immunoSEQ multiplex PCR, the TCRdb table keeps only in-frame clones and is missing some. The table records about 46,000 clones, around 81% of them present only once. Germline CDR1 SGHRS, CDR2 YFSETQ. V shed 4 bases and J shed 5 bases, with 12 bases lying between them. The CDR3 is made up of 13 amino acids. The genes are TRBV5-1 and TRBJ2-5, with D maybe TRBD1 (6 bases). The sequencing used peripheral blood mononuclear cells, collected before any cancer treatment. The sequence derives from a man aged 40 to 69 with stage III lung adenocarcinoma. CDR3 amino acids: CASSLQGGETQYF. The CDR3 coding sequence is TGCGCCAGCAGCCTACAGGGTGGTGAGACCCAGTACTTC.